These 6 T cell receptor beta chains were all obtained from the same sample, sequenced in a study of shared clonotypes between healthy human individuals. Produced via immunoSEQ multiplex PCR; TCRdb's table is partial and in-frame only. The table has around 370,000 clones, about 96% seen once. Input material: memory CD8+ T cells sorted from blood. Subset of the sample: CD45RO+ cells pooled with CCR7-negative TemRA cells. All receptors derive from a man younger than 40 in good health.

The gene calls are TRBV4-1 and TRBJ2-7, with a weak D call TRBD1 (5 bases). Germline loops: CDR1 MGHRA, CDR2 YSYEKL. Trimming shortened V by 0 bases and J by 3 bases, and 12 bases separated the two germline ends. This CDR3 has 15 amino acids. The chain's CDR3 is CASSQEQAILYEQYF. The CDR3 DNA is TGCGCCAGCAGCCAAGAACAGGCGATCCTCTACGAGCAGTACTTC.

This rearrangement joins TRBV6-5 to TRBJ2-2; 10 nucleotides agree with TRBD2. Germline CDR1 is MNHEY and CDR2 is SVGAGI. After removal of 5 bases from V and 5 bases from J, the junction contained 5 bases not matched to a gene. The CDR3 runs to 15 residues. CDR3 sequence reads: CASSLAGDRTGELFF. Written as DNA, the CDR3 is TGTGCCAGCAGTCTAGCGGGAGATAGAACCGGGGAGCTGTTTTTT.

The J gene is TRBJ1-1, the V gene TRBV6-4; TRBD1 might be the D (5 bases). V shed 5 bases and J shed 8 bases, with 12 bases lying between them. The germline CDR1 and CDR2 sequences are MRHNA and SNTAGT. This CDR3 comprises 12 residues. The CDR3 nucleotides are TGTGCCAGCAGTCCCGGGGCCGGGGAAGCTTTCTTT. It specifies CASSPGAGEAFF.

This clone was recorded only once. V gene TRBV28 combines with J gene TRBJ1-5, with D hard to call. The length of the CDR3 is 15 residues. CDR1 MDHEN and CDR2 SYDVKM come from the germline V gene. Trimming left V 4 bases short and J 0 bases short, with 10 bases between. The CDR3 region is CASSSPGSSNQPQHF. CDR3 sequence (DNA): TGTGCCAGCAGTTCCCCGGGTAGTAGCAATCAGCCCCAGCATTTT.

Notes on this clone: Additional DNA sequences in this sample encode the identical CDR3. The chain recombines TRBV18 with TRBJ1-2, with TRBD1 as a possible D gene (6 bases). Germline V gene data show CDR1 as KGHSH and CDR2 as LQKENI. V was clipped by 3 bases and J by 0 bases, with 11 bases between them. This CDR3 is built from 15 residues. The CDR3 DNA reads TGTGCCAGCTCACCCGACAGGTCAGCTAACTATGGCTACACCTTC. Translating it yields CASSPDRSANYGYTF.

The V call is TRBV28, the J call TRBJ1-3, with D possibly matching TRBD1 (6 bases). Germline V gene sequence: CDR1 MDHEN, CDR2 SYDVKM. The V and J ends lost 4 bases and 0 bases respectively, with 10 bases between them. The CDR3 is 15 residues long. This chain's CDR3 is CASSYSRGSGNTIYF. The CDR3 nucleotides are TGTGCCAGCAGTTATAGCAGGGGCTCTGGAAACACCATATATTTT.